Following are 13 T cell receptor beta chains from one sample sequenced in a study of blood T cell repertoires in COVID-19. Method: immunoSEQ multiplex PCR; TCRdb's copy keeps in-frame clones and lacks some. The sample lists about 360,000 clones, 81% occurring once. What was sequenced was peripheral blood. These receptor sequences come from a human donor with acute or convalescent COVID-19. The donor label of this sample is uncertain.

The chain couples TRBV18 to TRBJ2-5, with a weak D call TRBD2 (5 bases). V dropped 4 bases and J dropped 5 bases, with 17 bases sitting between them. CDR1 and CDR2 (germline): KGHSH, LQKENI. The CDR3 runs to 15 residues. CDR3 bases: TGTGCCAGCTCACGAGGGCTAGGCGTTTCGGAGACCCAGTACTTC. This encodes CASSRGLGVSETQYF.

This clone was seen only once. This rearrangement joins TRBV7-9 to TRBJ1-2; weak D call: TRBD1 (6 bases). This CDR3 is built from 13 residues. V dropped 4 bases and J dropped 4 bases, with 10 bases sitting between them. In germline, CDR1 is SEHNR, CDR2 FQNEAQ (reference sequence). The CDR3 nucleotides read TGTGCCAGCAGCTACAAGACAGGCTATGGCTACACCTTC. Its protein is CASSYKTGYGYTF. Full variable domain (missing parts from reference TRBV7-9 and TRBJ1-2): DTGVSQNPRHKITKRGQNVTFRCDPISEHNRLYWYRQTLGQGPEFLTYFQNEAQLEKSRLLSDRFSAERPKGSFSTLEIQRTEQGDSAMYLCASSYKTGYGYTFGSGTRLTVV.

The chain has TRBV7-6 and TRBJ2-2; TRBD2 matches at 9 bases. V lost 5 bases to trimming and J lost 1 base; unmatched junction nucleotides: 5. This CDR3 contains 16 residues. CDR1 and CDR2 from the germline V gene are SGHVS and FNYEAQ. The CDR3 spells CASSPPTSGNTGELFF. Here the CDR3 DNA reads TGTGCCAGCAGCCCTCCGACTAGCGGGAACACCGGGGAGCTGTTTTTT.

The CDR3 nucleotides read TGTGCCAGCAGGGACAGGGGCAGTCCGCCCCAGCATTTT. Its protein is CASRDRGSPPQHF. The chain has TRBV6-5 and TRBJ1-5, with TRBD1 identical over 9 bases. The CDR3 consists of 13 residues. V was pared by 6 bases and J by 9 bases, with 6 bases of the junction left unmatched. Germline V lookup: CDR1 MNHEY, CDR2 SVGAGI.

This chain links TRBV29-1 with TRBJ2-7; tentative D call: TRBD2 (7 bases). CDR3 length: 16 residues. V shed 4 bases and J shed 3 bases, with 22 bases lying between them. Looked up from germline, CDR1 is SQVTM and CDR2 is ANQGSEA. CDR3 amino acids: CSVAGNPRGAFYEQYF. The CDR3 nucleotides are TGCAGCGTTGCTGGGAATCCCCGGGGGGCTTTCTACGAGCAGTACTTC.

This rearrangement joins TRBV7-2 to TRBJ1-1; unclear D gene. From germline, CDR1 is SGHTA and CDR2 FQGNSA. Trimming pared 2 bases from V and 4 bases from J, leaving 20 bases between. This CDR3 comprises 17 residues. The CDR3 region is CASSLTLAGRGSTEAFF. The DNA for the CDR3 is TGTGCCAGCAGCTTAACTCTTGCCGGGAGAGGAAGCACTGAAGCTTTCTTT.

In DNA form, the CDR3 reads TGCGCCAGCAGCTTGATGACAGGGGGACGGAGTAACTATGGCTACACCTTC. It codes for CASSLMTGGRSNYGYTF. The chain couples TRBV5-1 to TRBJ1-2; TRBD1 agrees at 9 bases. After removal of 1 base from V and 1 base from J, the junction contained 8 bases not matched to a gene. CDR1 and CDR2 (germline): SGHRS, YFSETQ. There are 17 residues in the CDR3.

The chain joins TRBV5-1 to TRBJ2-1; TRBD2 agrees at 8 bases. The V gene's germline CDR1 is SGHRS and CDR2 YFSETQ. CDR3 length: 14 amino acids. The ends lost 5 bases at V and 4 bases at J; junction bases unmatched: 5. CDR3 amino acids: CASRLGTSYNEQFF. The CDR3 DNA reads as TGCGCCAGCAGACTCGGGACTAGTTACAATGAGCAGTTCTTC.

The genes are TRBV6-2 or TRBV6-3 and TRBJ2-5; TRBD2 aligns across 7 bases. Germline CDR1 is MNHEY and CDR2 is SVGEGT. The V segment lost 6 bases and the J segment 7 bases; nucleotides outside the gene matches: 14. The CDR3 runs 15 residues. The CDR3 region has the DNA TGTGCCAGCAGCCCCGGGGCTAGCGGTCTGAGGACCCAGTACTTC. Its translation is CASSPGASGLRTQYF.

The rearrangement joins TRBV5-1 to TRBJ2-3, with D perhaps matching TRBD2 (6 bases). Germline values: CDR1 SGHRS, CDR2 YFSETQ. The V and J ends lost 4 bases and 0 bases respectively, with 21 bases between them. CDR3 length: 18 residues. CDR3 protein: CASSPHGVAAISTDTQYF. The CDR3 DNA is TGCGCCAGCAGCCCCCACGGCGTAGCGGCGATTAGCACAGATACGCAGTATTTT. The whole variable domain, remainder taken from reference TRBV5-1 and TRBJ2-3, is KAGVTQTPRYLIKTRGQQVTLSCSPISGHRSVSWYQQTPGQGLQFLFEYFSETQRNKGNFPGRFSGRQFSNSRSEMNVSTLELGDSALYLCASSPHGVAAISTDTQYFGPGTRLTVL.

This clone was counted between two and nine times. This chain joins TRBV7-9 and TRBJ1-2, with 7 bases identical to TRBD1. Germline V gene sequence: CDR1 SEHNR, CDR2 FQNEAQ (reference sequence). This CDR3 region has 15 residues. V dropped 2 bases and J dropped 8; count of bases not matched to a gene: 11. The CDR3 reads CASSLTGQIIEGYTF. The CDR3 DNA is TGTGCCAGCAGCTTAACGGGACAGATTATTGAGGGCTACACCTTC.

This chain links TRBV6-6 with TRBJ1-2, with 11 bases lining up with TRBD1. Germline CDR1 is MNHNY and CDR2 is SVGAGI (reference sequence). J gave up 0 bases and V 4 bases, and 4 bases lay outside the gene matches. CDR3 length: 16 amino acids. In DNA, the CDR3 is TGTGCCAGCAGTTCCAAGGACAGGGGGCCTAACTATGGCTACACCTTC. Protein: CASSSKDRGPNYGYTF.

This clone was counted many times. The rearrangement joins TRBV10-3 to TRBJ1-5; 9 nucleotides line up with TRBD1. From germline, CDR1 is ENHRY and CDR2 SYGVKD. The CDR3 is made up of 13 amino acids. V gave up 4 bases and J gave up 7 bases; unmatched junction bases: 2. CDR3 loop: CAISATGGQPQHF. The CDR3 DNA reads as TGTGCCATCAGTGCGACAGGGGGACAGCCCCAGCATTTT.